A selection of T cell receptor beta chains follows, all from one sample in a study of CD8 T cells in ankylosing spondylitis. TCRdb reprocessed the 5' RACE reads via MiXCR and lists one record per CDR3 protein. The sample has more than 650,000 distinct CDR3 sequences; about 11% are singletons. Sequences were obtained from blood, either unsorted or a sorted T cell fraction (not recorded which). The receptor set was obtained from a male donor with ankylosing spondylitis. The CDR3 runs from the conserved cysteine through the conserved F or W. Fields, in order: CDR3 length, clone size, V gene, J gene, D gene, CDR3 DNA, CDR3 protein. The D gene is left open where the match is weak. Clone size is not always given. Where it is, it says once, few, many or a class for expanded clones.

len: 14; abundance: many; v_gene: TRBV29-1; j_gene: TRBJ2-7; d_gene: .; CDR3nt: TGCAGCGTTGGGTTGCTTAGCGCCCGCCACGAGCAGTACTTC; CDR3aa: CSVGLLSARHEQYF
len: 14; abundance: few; v_gene: TRBV20-1; j_gene: TRBJ2-1; d_gene: TRBD2; CDR3nt: TGCAGTGCAGGAGGACTAGCGGCCATACATGAGCAGTTCTTC; CDR3aa: CSAGGLAAIHEQFF
len: 14; abundance: many; v_gene: TRBV10-1; j_gene: TRBJ1-5; d_gene: TRBD1; CDR3nt: TGCGCCATACCACAGGGGGTTGGCAATCAGCCCCAGCATTTT; CDR3aa: CAIPQGVGNQPQHF
len: 13; abundance: .; v_gene: TRBV27; j_gene: TRBJ1-6; d_gene: .; CDR3nt: TGTGCCAGCAGTTTAAAGGTTGATTCACCCCTCCACTTT; CDR3aa: CASSLKVDSPLHF
len: 17; abundance: .; v_gene: TRBV7-2; j_gene: TRBJ2-5; d_gene: TRBD1; CDR3nt: TGTGCCAGCAGCTTTCTACCGGGACAGGTGTACCAAGAGACCCAGTACTTC; CDR3aa: CASSFLPGQVYQETQYF
len: 13; abundance: few; v_gene: TRBV20-1; j_gene: TRBJ1-6; d_gene: .; CDR3nt: TGCAGTGCTAGAGCCGGAGGGAATTCACCCCTCCACTTT; CDR3aa: CSARAGGNSPLHF
len: 13; abundance: .; v_gene: TRBV10-3; j_gene: TRBJ2-7; d_gene: TRBD1; CDR3nt: TGTGCCATCAGGGGGACAGGGGTCCACGAGCAGTACTTC; CDR3aa: CAIRGTGVHEQYF
len: 13; abundance: .; v_gene: TRBV5-1; j_gene: TRBJ1-1; d_gene: .; CDR3nt: TGCGCCAGCAGCGAAGTGGTGAACACTGAAGCTTTCTTT; CDR3aa: CASSEVVNTEAFF
len: 17; abundance: .; v_gene: TRBV4-2; j_gene: TRBJ2-3; d_gene: .; CDR3nt: TGTGCCAGCAGCCAGATCCGGGACTGGGAATACACAGATACGCAGTATTTT; CDR3aa: CASSQIRDWEYTDTQYF
len: 17; abundance: .; v_gene: TRBV20-1; j_gene: TRBJ1-2; d_gene: .; CDR3nt: TGCAGTGCTAGAGAGGGCCACGGGGGGCCGCTTCGCTATGGCTACACCTTC; CDR3aa: CSAREGHGGPLRYGYTF
len: 19; abundance: .; v_gene: TRBV6-2/TRBV6-3; j_gene: TRBJ2-1; d_gene: TRBD1; CDR3nt: TGTGCCAGCAGACCACCCGGGACAGGCTACGCTAGACCCTACAATGAGCAGTTCTTC; CDR3aa: CASRPPGTGYARPYNEQFF
len: 14; abundance: few; v_gene: TRBV20-1; j_gene: TRBJ2-7; d_gene: .; CDR3nt: TGCAGTGCTAGAGTTCCAGGGGGGGGAAACGAGCAGTACTTC; CDR3aa: CSARVPGGGNEQYF
len: 16; abundance: many; v_gene: TRBV5-1; j_gene: TRBJ2-1; d_gene: TRBD2; CDR3nt: TGCGCCAGCAGCTTGAGACTAGCGGTCTCCTACAATGAGCAGTTCTTC; CDR3aa: CASSLRLAVSYNEQFF
len: 15; abundance: once; v_gene: TRBV7-2; j_gene: TRBJ2-5; d_gene: .; CDR3nt: TGTGCCAGCAGCTTAGGGGTTGGTGGGGACGAGACCCAGTACTTC; CDR3aa: CASSLGVGGDETQYF
len: 15; abundance: .; v_gene: TRBV12-3/TRBV12-4; j_gene: TRBJ1-1; d_gene: .; CDR3nt: TGTGCCAGCAGTTTAAGAGGGCGGGGCTACACTGAAGCTTTCTTT; CDR3aa: CASSLRGRGYTEAFF
len: 11; abundance: few; v_gene: TRBV24-1; j_gene: TRBJ2-5; d_gene: .; CDR3nt: TGTGCCACCAGTGACCTGGGAGCCCAGTACTTC; CDR3aa: CATSDLGAQYF
len: 18; abundance: .; v_gene: TRBV5-1; j_gene: TRBJ2-7; d_gene: TRBD2; CDR3nt: TGCGCCAGCAGCTTGGGACTACTAGCGGGAGGGTATCCATACGAGCAGTACTTC; CDR3aa: CASSLGLLAGGYPYEQYF
len: 16; abundance: few; v_gene: TRBV4-2; j_gene: TRBJ1-1; d_gene: .; CDR3nt: TGTGCCAGCAGCCAAGTTGCGACCGGATTGAACACTGAAGCTTTCTTT; CDR3aa: CASSQVATGLNTEAFF
len: 13; abundance: .; v_gene: TRBV15; j_gene: TRBJ1-6; d_gene: .; CDR3nt: TGTGCCACCAGCGGGACTAATAATTCACCCCTCCACTTT; CDR3aa: CATSGTNNSPLHF
len: 15; abundance: many; v_gene: TRBV5-1; j_gene: TRBJ2-2; d_gene: .; CDR3nt: TGCGCCAGCAGCTTGTTACGAGGGAACACCGGGGAGCTGTTTTTT; CDR3aa: CASSLLRGNTGELFF
len: 15; abundance: .; v_gene: TRBV20-1; j_gene: TRBJ2-5; d_gene: TRBD2; CDR3nt: TGCAGTGCTGCGCCCGTTCTAGCGGGAGACATGACCCAGTACTTC; CDR3aa: CSAAPVLAGDMTQYF
len: 15; abundance: .; v_gene: TRBV7-2; j_gene: TRBJ1-2; d_gene: .; CDR3nt: TGTGCCAGCAGTCGGAACCAGGCTCCCCGCTATGGCTACACCTTC; CDR3aa: CASSRNQAPRYGYTF
len: 15; abundance: many; v_gene: TRBV11-2; j_gene: TRBJ2-2; d_gene: .; CDR3nt: TGTGCCAGCAGCTTGAAGGACAGCACGACCGGGGAGCTGTTTTTT; CDR3aa: CASSLKDSTTGELFF
len: 14; abundance: many; v_gene: TRBV29-1; j_gene: TRBJ1-5; d_gene: TRBD1; CDR3nt: TGCAGCGTTGTGGACAGGGGCTCCGATCAGCCCCAGCATTTT; CDR3aa: CSVVDRGSDQPQHF
len: 13; abundance: .; v_gene: TRBV6-2/TRBV6-3; j_gene: TRBJ1-1; d_gene: .; CDR3nt: TGTGCCAGCACCAGGGAAGCGAACACTGAAGCTTTCTTT; CDR3aa: CASTREANTEAFF
len: 16; abundance: .; v_gene: TRBV11-2; j_gene: TRBJ2-1; d_gene: .; CDR3nt: TGTGCCAGCAGCATAGGGGGGGCTCTCTCCTACAATGAGCAGTTCTTC; CDR3aa: CASSIGGALSYNEQFF
len: 14; abundance: .; v_gene: TRBV4-3; j_gene: TRBJ2-1; d_gene: .; CDR3nt: TGCGCCTCGACCTCGGGGACCTCTCTCTGTGAGCAGTTCTTC; CDR3aa: CASTSGTSLCEQFF
len: 13; abundance: .; v_gene: TRBV6-2/TRBV6-3; j_gene: TRBJ2-3; d_gene: .; CDR3nt: TGTGCCAGCAGTTCCTTCTCGGTCAGTACGCAGTATTTT; CDR3aa: CASSSFSVSTQYF
len: 16; abundance: few; v_gene: TRBV4-2; j_gene: TRBJ2-7; d_gene: .; CDR3nt: TGTGCCAGCAGCCAAGTAGGGGGGACGCCCTCCTACGAGCAGTACTTC; CDR3aa: CASSQVGGTPSYEQYF
len: 13; abundance: .; v_gene: TRBV2; j_gene: TRBJ2-1; d_gene: TRBD1; CDR3nt: TGTGCCAGCAGAGGGACAGCCAATTCGTCGCAGTTCTTC; CDR3aa: CASRGTANSSQFF
len: 13; abundance: few; v_gene: TRBV20-1; j_gene: TRBJ2-5; d_gene: .; CDR3nt: TGCAGTGGGAATCCGGGACTCCAAGAGACCCAGTACTTC; CDR3aa: CSGNPGLQETQYF
len: 13; abundance: many; v_gene: TRBV4-3; j_gene: TRBJ2-7; d_gene: .; CDR3nt: TGCGCCAGCAGCCAGGGAATTCGCGACGAGCAGTACTTC; CDR3aa: CASSQGIRDEQYF
len: 14; abundance: many; v_gene: TRBV29-1; j_gene: TRBJ1-1; d_gene: .; CDR3nt: TGCAGCGTTGAAGATCATCGGGGGTGGGTTGAAGCTTTCTTT; CDR3aa: CSVEDHRGWVEAFF
len: 14; abundance: .; v_gene: TRBV20-1; j_gene: TRBJ1-4; d_gene: .; CDR3nt: TGCAGTGTTCGAACGGCTGCAACTAATGAAAAACTGTTTTTT; CDR3aa: CSVRTAATNEKLFF
len: 15; abundance: many; v_gene: TRBV15; j_gene: TRBJ2-1; d_gene: TRBD2; CDR3nt: TGTGCCACCAGCAGCTCTAGCGGGGCCTACAATGAGCAGTTCTTC; CDR3aa: CATSSSSGAYNEQFF
len: 16; abundance: many; v_gene: TRBV7-2; j_gene: TRBJ2-5; d_gene: TRBD2; CDR3nt: TGTGCCAGCAGCTTAGGAACTAGCGGGAGTGCAGAGACCCAGTACTTC; CDR3aa: CASSLGTSGSAETQYF
len: 14; abundance: many; v_gene: TRBV5-1; j_gene: TRBJ1-4; d_gene: .; CDR3nt: TGCGCCAGCAGCTTGCTACAGCTTAATGAAAAACTGTTTTTT; CDR3aa: CASSLLQLNEKLFF
len: 14; abundance: few; v_gene: TRBV6-2/TRBV6-3; j_gene: TRBJ1-2; d_gene: TRBD1; CDR3nt: TGTGCCAGCAGTTACCGGACAGGGGGAGATGGCTACACCTTC; CDR3aa: CASSYRTGGDGYTF